A selection of T cell receptor beta chains follows, all from one sample in a study of human T cells and chemical hapten exposure. From the RACE reads, TCRdb called clonotypes with MiXCR, one entry per CDR3 protein. The repertoire holds 150,000 or so distinct CDR3 sequences, about 14% seen once, with about 1.8% in the top ten. Sequenced here: whole blood, sampled in connection with sensitization to the hapten diphenylcyclopropenone (DPC). The receptors here all came from a woman aged 25-40 years with alopecia areata. Some clones in this sample may be carry-over from other donors' samples. Each CDR3 is given with its conserved first and last residue. The D gene is left open where the match is weak. A clone size is listed for some rows: how often the clone was seen (once, few, many), or a class if it is expanded.

>TRBJ2-4|TRBV7-9|16|few|.
TGTGCCAGCAGCCACCGGGACACCGGTGCCAAAAACATTCAGTACTTC
CASSHRDTGAKNIQYF
>TRBJ2-2|TRBV29-1|12|.|.
TGCAGCGCTCAATCAGGGAGTAGGGAGCTGTTTTTT
CSAQSGSRELFF
>TRBJ2-5|TRBV27|14|few|.
TGTGCCAGCAGTTTATGGGGAAAAGAAGAGACCCAGTACTTC
CASSLWGKEETQYF
>TRBJ1-1|TRBV9|13|many|.
TGTGCCAGCAGCATTAAAGTGAACACTGAAGCTTTCTTT
CASSIKVNTEAFF
>TRBJ2-1|TRBV11-2|15|many|TRBD2
TGTGCCAGCAGCCCTGGACTAGCGGGATTGGGTGAGCAGTTCTTC
CASSPGLAGLGEQFF
>TRBJ2-1|TRBV30|15|few|.
TGTGCCTGGAGCCCAGCGGAGAGCTCCTACAATGAGCAGTTCTTC
CAWSPAESSYNEQFF
>TRBJ2-5|TRBV19|13|few|.
TGTGCCAGTAGTATTTGGACTTCGGAGACCCAGTACTTC
CASSIWTSETQYF
>TRBJ1-1|TRBV14|14|few|.
TGTGCCAGCAGCCAACAGAGCCAAGGCACTGAAGCTTTCTTT
CASSQQSQGTEAFF
>TRBJ1-3|TRBV15|18|many|.
TGTGCCACCAGTACGCATGCCGGGACACCGAGCTCTGGAAACACCATATATTTT
CATSTHAGTPSSGNTIYF
>TRBJ1-1|TRBV10-3|13|.|.
TGTGCCATCACAAGGGCAGGAGGCACTGAAGCTTTCTTT
CAITRAGGTEAFF
>TRBJ1-5|TRBV7-9|15|.|.
TGTGCCAGCAGTACAGGTGAAGGGCGCAATCAGCCCCAGCATTTT
CASSTGEGRNQPQHF
>TRBJ2-7|TRBV27|15|.|.
TGTGCCAGCAGTCCTAGGGGGGGCCAATCCTACGAGCAGTACTTC
CASSPRGGQSYEQYF
>TRBJ1-1|TRBV5-1|17|few|TRBD1
TGCGCCAGCAGAGTGATCGAACTCGGGACAGGGGACACTGAAGCTTTCTTT
CASRVIELGTGDTEAFF
>TRBJ1-5|TRBV2|14|.|TRBD1
TGTGCCAGCAGGGGACAGGGGCGGAATCAGCCCCAGCATTTT
CASRGQGRNQPQHF
>TRBJ2-4|TRBV30|13|many|TRBD2
TGTGCCTGGATGGGCGGGAGTGCCAACATTCAGTACTTC
CAWMGGSANIQYF
>TRBJ2-2|TRBV6-1|15|few|.
TGTGCCAGCAGTGAACAACAGGGAGGAACCGGGGAGCTGTTTTTT
CASSEQQGGTGELFF
>TRBJ2-1|TRBV28|16|.|TRBD1
TGTGCCAGCAGAGAAACAATGGGACAGGGGGGCAATGAGCAGTTCTTC
CASRETMGQGGNEQFF
>TRBJ2-3|TRBV14|16|.|TRBD2
TGTGCCAGCAGCCAAGACACTAGCGGCTTCACAGATACGCAGTATTTT
CASSQDTSGFTDTQYF
>TRBJ2-5|TRBV24-1|14|.|.
TGTGCCACCAGTGTCACCGGGCACCAAGAGACCCAGTACTTC
CATSVTGHQETQYF
>TRBJ2-5|TRBV6-1|14|few|.
TGTGCCAGCAGTGAACAGGCAGGAAAAGAGACCCAGTACTTC
CASSEQAGKETQYF
>TRBJ2-7|TRBV29-1|12|many|.
TGCAGCGTTGCAGGGAGTGCCTACGAGCAGTACTTC
CSVAGSAYEQYF
>TRBJ2-2|TRBV9|13|.|.
TGTGCCAGCAGCGTCAGGGTCACCGGGGAGCTGTTTTTT
CASSVRVTGELFF
>TRBJ2-1|TRBV20-1|18|.|TRBD2
TGCAGTGCCTCGACTAGCGGAGAAAACTTTCACTCCTACAATGAGCAGTTCTTC
CSASTSGENFHSYNEQFF
>TRBJ1-2|TRBV29-1|12|few|TRBD1
TGCAGCGTAGCTGGGACAGACTATGGCTACACCTTC
CSVAGTDYGYTF
>TRBJ1-6|TRBV7-6|15|many|.
TGTGCCAGCAGCTTAGCCCAGCGGGGTAATTCACCCCTCCACTTT
CASSLAQRGNSPLHF
>TRBJ1-5|TRBV5-1|14|many|TRBD1
TGCGCCAGTAGCCCGGGACAGGTTGATCAGCCCCAGCATTTT
CASSPGQVDQPQHF
>TRBJ2-3|TRBV12-3/TRBV12-4|15|few|TRBD2
TGTGCCAGCACCGTAGCGGGAGGGCCCGCAGATACGCAGTATTTT
CASTVAGGPADTQYF
>TRBJ1-2|TRBV3-1|15|few|TRBD1
TGTGCCAGCAGCCACCAGACAGGGCGATCCTATGGCTACACCTTC
CASSHQTGRSYGYTF
>TRBJ2-1|TRBV4-3|16|.|TRBD2
TGCGCCAGCAGCCAAGGTGGTAGCGGGCTCTACAATGAGCAGTTCTTC
CASSQGGSGLYNEQFF